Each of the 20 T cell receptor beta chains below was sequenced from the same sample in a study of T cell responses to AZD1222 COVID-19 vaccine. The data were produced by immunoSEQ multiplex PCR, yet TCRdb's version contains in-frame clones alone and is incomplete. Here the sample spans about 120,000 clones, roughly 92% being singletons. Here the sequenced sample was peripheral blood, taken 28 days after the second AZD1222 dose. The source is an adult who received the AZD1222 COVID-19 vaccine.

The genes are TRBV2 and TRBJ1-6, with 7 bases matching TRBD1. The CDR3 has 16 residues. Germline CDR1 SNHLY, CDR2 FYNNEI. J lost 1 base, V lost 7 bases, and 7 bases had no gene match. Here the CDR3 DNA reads TGTGCCAGCACCGAGGGACAGAGGTCCTATAATTCACCCCTCCACTTT. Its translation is CASTEGQRSYNSPLHF.

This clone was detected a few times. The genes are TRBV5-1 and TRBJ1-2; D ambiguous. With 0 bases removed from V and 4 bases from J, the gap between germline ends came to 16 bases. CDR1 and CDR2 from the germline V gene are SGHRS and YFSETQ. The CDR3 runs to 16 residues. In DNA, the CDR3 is TGCGCCAGCAGCTTGGAGCTTTCCCGGGTAGGCTATGGCTACACCTTC. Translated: CASSLELSRVGYGYTF.

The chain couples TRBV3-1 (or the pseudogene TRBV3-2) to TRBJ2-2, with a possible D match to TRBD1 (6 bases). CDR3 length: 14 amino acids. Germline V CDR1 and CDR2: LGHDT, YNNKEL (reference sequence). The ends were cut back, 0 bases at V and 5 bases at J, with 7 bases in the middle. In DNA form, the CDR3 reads TGTGCCAGCAGCCAAGAAGGGGGAACCGGGGAGCTGTTTTTT. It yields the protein CASSQEGGTGELFF.

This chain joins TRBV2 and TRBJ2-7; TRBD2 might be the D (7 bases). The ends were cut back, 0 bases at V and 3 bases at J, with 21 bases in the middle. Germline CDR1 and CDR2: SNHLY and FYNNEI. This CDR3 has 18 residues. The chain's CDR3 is CASSEALGGLGGGYEQYF. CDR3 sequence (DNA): TGTGCCAGCAGTGAAGCGCTGGGGGGCCTGGGAGGGGGCTACGAGCAGTACTTC.

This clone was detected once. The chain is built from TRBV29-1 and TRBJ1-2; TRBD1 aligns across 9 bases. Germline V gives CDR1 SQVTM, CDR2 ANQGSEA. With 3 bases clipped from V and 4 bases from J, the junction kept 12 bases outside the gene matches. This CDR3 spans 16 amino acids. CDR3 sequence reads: CSVDIGTGLYSYGYTF. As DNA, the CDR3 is TGCAGCGTTGACATAGGGACAGGGCTGTATAGCTATGGCTACACCTTC.

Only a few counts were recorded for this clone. CDR3 in amino acids: CASSGDRVNEQFF. CDR3 DNA: TGTGCCAGCAGTGGGGACAGGGTTAATGAGCAGTTCTTC. This chain joins TRBV12-3 or TRBV12-4 and TRBJ2-1, with TRBD1 identical over 9 bases. V lost 5 bases and J lost 7; bases outside the gene matches: 3. The CDR3 has 13 amino acids.

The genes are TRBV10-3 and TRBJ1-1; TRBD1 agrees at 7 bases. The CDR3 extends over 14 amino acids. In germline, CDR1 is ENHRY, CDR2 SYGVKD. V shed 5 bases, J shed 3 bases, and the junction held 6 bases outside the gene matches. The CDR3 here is CAISPTGKDTEAFF. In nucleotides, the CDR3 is TGTGCCATCAGTCCGACAGGGAAGGACACTGAAGCTTTCTTT.

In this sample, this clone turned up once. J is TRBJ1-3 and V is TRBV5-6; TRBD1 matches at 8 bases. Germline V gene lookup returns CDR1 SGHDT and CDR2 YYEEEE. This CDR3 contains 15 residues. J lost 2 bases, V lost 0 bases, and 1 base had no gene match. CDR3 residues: CASSLGTGTGNTIYF. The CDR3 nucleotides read TGTGCCAGCAGCTTGGGGACAGGGACTGGAAACACCATATATTTT.

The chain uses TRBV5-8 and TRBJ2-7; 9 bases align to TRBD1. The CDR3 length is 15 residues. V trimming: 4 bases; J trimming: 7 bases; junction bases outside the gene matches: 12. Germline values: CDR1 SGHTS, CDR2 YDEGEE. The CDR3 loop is CASSPRQGGGEEQYF. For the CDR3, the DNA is TGTGCCAGCAGCCCCCGACAGGGGGGTGGAGAAGAGCAGTACTTC.

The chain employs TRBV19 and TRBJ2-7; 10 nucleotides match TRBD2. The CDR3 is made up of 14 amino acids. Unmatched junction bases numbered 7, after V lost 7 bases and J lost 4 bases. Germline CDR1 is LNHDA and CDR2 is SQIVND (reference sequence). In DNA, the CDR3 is TGTGCCAGTACCACTTCTAGCGGGAGTTACGAGCAGTACTTC. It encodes CASTTSSGSYEQYF.

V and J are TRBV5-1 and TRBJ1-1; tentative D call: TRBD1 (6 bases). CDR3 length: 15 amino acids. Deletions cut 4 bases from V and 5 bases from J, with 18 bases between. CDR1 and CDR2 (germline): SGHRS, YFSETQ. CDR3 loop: CASSRLGGAGTEAFF. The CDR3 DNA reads TGCGCCAGCAGCCGCCTCGGGGGCGCCGGGACTGAAGCTTTCTTT.

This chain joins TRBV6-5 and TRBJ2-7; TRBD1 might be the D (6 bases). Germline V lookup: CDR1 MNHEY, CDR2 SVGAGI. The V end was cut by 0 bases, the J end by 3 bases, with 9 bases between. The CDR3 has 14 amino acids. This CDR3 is CASSYSRTDYEQYF. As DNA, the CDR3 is TGTGCCAGCAGTTACTCCCGGACAGACTACGAGCAGTACTTC.

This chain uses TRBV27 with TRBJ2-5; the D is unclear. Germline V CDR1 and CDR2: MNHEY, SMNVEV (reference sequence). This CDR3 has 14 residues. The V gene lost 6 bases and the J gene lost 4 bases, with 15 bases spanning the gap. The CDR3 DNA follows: TGTGCCAGCAGACCCGTGCGAGCCGGAGAGACCCAGTACTTC. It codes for CASRPVRAGETQYF.

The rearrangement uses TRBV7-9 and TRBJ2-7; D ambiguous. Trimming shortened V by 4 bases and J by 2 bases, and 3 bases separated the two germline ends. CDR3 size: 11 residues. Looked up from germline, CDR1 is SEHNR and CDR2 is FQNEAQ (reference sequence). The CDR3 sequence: CASSWTYEQYF. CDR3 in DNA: TGTGCCAGCAGCTGGACCTACGAGCAGTACTTC.

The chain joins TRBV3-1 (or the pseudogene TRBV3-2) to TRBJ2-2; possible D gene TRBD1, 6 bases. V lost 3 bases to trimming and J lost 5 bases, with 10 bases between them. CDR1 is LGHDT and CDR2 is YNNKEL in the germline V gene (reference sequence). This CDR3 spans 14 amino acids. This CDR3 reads CASSQGASTGELFF. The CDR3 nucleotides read TGTGCCAGCAGCCAGGGGGCGTCGACCGGGGAGCTGTTTTTT.

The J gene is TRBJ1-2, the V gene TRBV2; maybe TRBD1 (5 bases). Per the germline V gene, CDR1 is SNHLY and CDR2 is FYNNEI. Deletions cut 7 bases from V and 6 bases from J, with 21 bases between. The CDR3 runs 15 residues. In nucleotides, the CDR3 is TGTGCCAGCAATACGACAGCGGAAATCCCTGATGGCTACACCTTC. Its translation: CASNTTAEIPDGYTF.

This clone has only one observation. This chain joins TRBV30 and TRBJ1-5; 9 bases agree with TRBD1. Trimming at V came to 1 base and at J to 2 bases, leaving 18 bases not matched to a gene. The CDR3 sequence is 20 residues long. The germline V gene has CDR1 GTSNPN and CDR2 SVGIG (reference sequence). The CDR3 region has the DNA TGTGCCTGGAGTGAAGTCAAGATGACAGGGGGAAGCTCTGGCAATCAGCCCCAGCATTTT. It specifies CAWSEVKMTGGSSGNQPQHF.

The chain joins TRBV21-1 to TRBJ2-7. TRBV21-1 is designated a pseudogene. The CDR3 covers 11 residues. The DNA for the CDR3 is TGTGCCAGCAGCACCATATACGAGCAGTACTTC. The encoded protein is CASSTIYEQYF.

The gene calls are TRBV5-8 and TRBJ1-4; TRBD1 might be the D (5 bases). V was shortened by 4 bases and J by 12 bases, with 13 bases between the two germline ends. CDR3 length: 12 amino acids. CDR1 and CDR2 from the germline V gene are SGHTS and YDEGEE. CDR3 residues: CASSTHGGELFF. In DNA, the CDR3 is TGTGCCAGCAGCACCCATGGGGGGGAACTGTTTTTT.

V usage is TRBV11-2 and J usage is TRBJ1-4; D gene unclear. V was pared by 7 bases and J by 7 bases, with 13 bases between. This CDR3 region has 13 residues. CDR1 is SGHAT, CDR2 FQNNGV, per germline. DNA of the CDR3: TGTGCCAGCACCAAGAGGTCGGGTGAAAAACTGTTTTTT. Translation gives CASTKRSGEKLFF.